Following are 9 T cell receptor beta chains from one sample sequenced in a study of blood T cells in healthy people across ages. A second about 7 to 11 cycle PCR used barcoded and J-beta primers. In TCRdb, the 5' RACE reads were re-called with MiXCR into one record per CDR3 protein. The sample lists 1.5 million to 2 million distinct CDR3 sequences; approximately 40% were seen once. Source material: blood. All receptors come from a human donor in good health.

This clonotype was detected a few times. CDR3 in amino acids: CASRLKVYTDTQYF. The CDR3 coding sequence is TGTGCCAGCAGACTAAAGGTATACACAGATACGCAGTATTTT. This chain connects TRBV7-2 to TRBJ2-3; D is undetermined. CDR3 length: 14 amino acids. V lost 6 bases and J lost 2, with 12 bases in between. Germline V gene lookup returns CDR1 SGHTA and CDR2 FQGNSA.

The rearrangement links TRBV12-3 or TRBV12-4 to TRBJ1-5; the D gene is possibly TRBD1 (5 bases). Trimming removed 6 bases from V and 9 bases from J, with 21 bases in between. The CDR3 has 15 amino acids. The CDR3 loop is CASRRTGTELGPQHF. The CDR3 DNA sequence: TGTGCCAGCAGGCGGACGGGGACGGAGCTCGGGCCCCAGCATTTT.

This clonotype has just a few counts. The V call is TRBV20-1, the J call TRBJ1-2, with D possibly matching TRBD1 (6 bases). Deletions cut 6 bases from V and 4 bases from J, with 15 bases between. CDR3 size: 13 residues. Germline V gene lookup returns CDR1 DFQATT and CDR2 SNEGSKA (reference sequence). CDR3 coding DNA: TGCAGTGCCCTTAAAGGGGACATCTATGGCTACACCTTC. Residues: CSALKGDIYGYTF.

There are a few counts of this clonotype. The rearrangement joins TRBV7-2 to TRBJ2-5; weak D call: TRBD2 (6 bases). CDR1 is SGHTA, CDR2 FQGNSA, per germline. Trimming took off 6 bases at V and 2 bases at J, with 16 bases between the two ends. This CDR3 spans 15 amino acids. Here the CDR3 DNA reads TGTGCCAGCAGTTCGGGGGTGGCATCACAAGAGACCCAGTACTTC. Its protein is CASSSGVASQETQYF.

This clonotype was seen many times. V is TRBV29-1 and J is TRBJ1-2, with 7 bases fitting TRBD1. V was pared by 3 bases and J by 7 bases, with 5 bases of the junction left unmatched. Germline V gene lookup returns CDR1 SQVTM and CDR2 ANQGSEA. This CDR3 spans 12 amino acids. This CDR3 reads CSVDWPGGGYTF. The CDR3 region has the DNA TGCAGCGTTGATTGGCCAGGGGGTGGCTACACCTTC.

The V gene is TRBV7-2, the J gene TRBJ2-5; D call uncertain. The germline CDR1 and CDR2 sequences are SGHTA and FQGNSA. V was trimmed by 1 base and J by 2 bases, leaving 14 bases between them. The CDR3 has 16 residues. In nucleotides, the CDR3 is TGTGCCAGCAGCTTAGAAGGTCGGCAGGTACAAGAGACCCAGTACTTC. This sequence encodes CASSLEGRQVQETQYF.

The rearrangement uses TRBV4-3 and TRBJ2-1; D may be TRBD1 (7 bases). Trimming removed 0 bases at V and 9 bases at J, with 15 bases between. This CDR3 is built from 15 residues. Germline values: CDR1 LGHNA, CDR2 YSLEER. This CDR3 is CASSQERRGRGEQFF. CDR3 DNA sequence: TGCGCCAGCAGCCAAGAAAGGAGGGGGCGCGGTGAGCAGTTCTTC.

This clonotype was counted between two and nine times. The V call is TRBV4-3, the J call TRBJ1-6; possibly TRBD1 for D (5 bases). Germline loops: CDR1 LGHNA, CDR2 YSLEER. V lost 0 bases and J 7 bases, leaving 13 bases between the germline ends. CDR3 length equals 16 residues. CDR3: CASSQEIGARNSPLHF. Here the CDR3 DNA reads TGCGCCAGCAGCCAAGAAATAGGGGCTAGGAATTCACCCCTCCACTTT.

V is TRBV9 and J is TRBJ2-3, with TRBD1 matching 11 bases. The CDR3 covers 17 residues. Germline-derived CDR1 and CDR2 are SGDLS and YYNGEE. The J segment lost 0 bases and the V segment lost 1 base, leaving 4 bases of the junction unmatched. The DNA for the CDR3 is TGTGCCAGCAGCGTATCCGGGGACAGGGGGAGCACAGATACGCAGTATTTT. Its protein is CASSVSGDRGSTDTQYF.